In its sample, the clone carrying this T cell receptor (beta chain) was seen once. Its antigen is undetermined. Germline CDR1 and CDR2: MNHNS and SASEGT. Trimming removed 7 bases from V and 5 bases from J; junction bases left unmatched: 6. The CDR3 is 14 residues long. Only in-frame clones appear in the TCRdb table, and some are missing; sequencing was by immunoSEQ multiplex PCR. This sample has some 45,000 clones, with roughly four fifths found just once. This record belongs to a study of a mutant IDH1 vaccine in newly diagnosed glioma. Overall study context: Patients under treatment included 62.5% males and about 38% females and had a mean age of approximately 40 years. Points from the study as a whole: Pseudoprogression appeared independent of alterations in top peripheral clonotypes. Immune responses induced by vaccination arose in approximately 93% of the patients.

Described time point: week 35, safety follow-up. In the vaccine, a single dose held 300 ug of the mutant IDH1 20-mer peptide, along with topical imiquimod. Each astrocytoma in the donors was new, WHO grade 3 or 4, IDH1-mutant and ATRX-lost. The source was PBMCs, collected from a glioma patient whose treatment included an IDH1 peptide vaccine. The chain recombines TRBV6-1 with TRBJ1-5, with 9 bases identical to TRBD1. This TCR came from a woman aged 50 to 65 with glioma. The DNA for the CDR3 is TGTGCCAGCACGTGGCGGGACAGGGATCAGCCCCAGCATTTT. Its translation is CASTWRDRDQPQHF.